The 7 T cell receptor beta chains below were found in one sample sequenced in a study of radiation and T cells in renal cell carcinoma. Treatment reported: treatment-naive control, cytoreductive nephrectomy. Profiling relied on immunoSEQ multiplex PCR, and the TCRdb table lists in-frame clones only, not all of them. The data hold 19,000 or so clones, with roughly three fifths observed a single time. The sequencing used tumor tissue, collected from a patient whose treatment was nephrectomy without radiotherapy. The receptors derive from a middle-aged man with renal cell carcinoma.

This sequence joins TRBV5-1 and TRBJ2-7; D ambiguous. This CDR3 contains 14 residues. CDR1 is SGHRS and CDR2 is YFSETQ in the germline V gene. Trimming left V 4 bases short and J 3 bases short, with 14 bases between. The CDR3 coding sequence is TGCGCCAGCAGCCTAACAAACAAAGTCTACGAGCAGTACTTC. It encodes CASSLTNKVYEQYF. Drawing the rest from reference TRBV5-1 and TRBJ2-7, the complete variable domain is KAGVTQTPRYLIKTRGQQVTLSCSPISGHRSVSWYQQTPGQGLQFLFEYFSETQRNKGNFPGRFSGRQFSNSRSEMNVSTLELGDSALYLCASSLTNKVYEQYFGPGTRLTVT.

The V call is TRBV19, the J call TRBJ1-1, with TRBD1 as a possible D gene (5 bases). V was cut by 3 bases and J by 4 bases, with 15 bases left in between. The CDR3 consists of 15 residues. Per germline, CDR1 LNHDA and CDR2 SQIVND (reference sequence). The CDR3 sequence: CASSIPRAGGTEAFF. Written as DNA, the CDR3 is TGTGCCAGTAGTATTCCCAGGGCTGGTGGCACTGAAGCTTTCTTT.

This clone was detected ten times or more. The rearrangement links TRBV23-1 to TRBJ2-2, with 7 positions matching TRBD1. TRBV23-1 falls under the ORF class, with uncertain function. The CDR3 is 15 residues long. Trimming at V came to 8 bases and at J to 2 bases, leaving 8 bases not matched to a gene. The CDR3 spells CASPRTGANTGELFF. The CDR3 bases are TGCGCCAGCCCGAGGACAGGCGCAAACACCGGGGAGCTGTTTTTT.

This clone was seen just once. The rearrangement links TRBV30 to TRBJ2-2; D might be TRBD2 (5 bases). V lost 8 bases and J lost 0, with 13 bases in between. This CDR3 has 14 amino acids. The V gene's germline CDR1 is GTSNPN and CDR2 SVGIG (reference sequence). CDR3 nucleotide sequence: TGTGCCCTAAACCGGGGAGCGAACACCGGGGAGCTGTTTTTT. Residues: CALNRGANTGELFF.

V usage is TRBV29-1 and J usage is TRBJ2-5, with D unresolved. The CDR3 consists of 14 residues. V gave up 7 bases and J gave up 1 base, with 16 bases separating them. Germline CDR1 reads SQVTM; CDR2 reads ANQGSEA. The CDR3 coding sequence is TGCAGCGGCACCCTCACGGGCCGCCAAGAGACCCAGTACTTC. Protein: CSGTLTGRQETQYF.

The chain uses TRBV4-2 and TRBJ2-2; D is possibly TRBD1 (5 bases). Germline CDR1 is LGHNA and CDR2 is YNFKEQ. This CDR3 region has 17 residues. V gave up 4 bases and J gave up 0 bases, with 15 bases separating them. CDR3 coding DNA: TGTGCCAGCAGCCCCTCCTTAGGACAAACGAACACCGGGGAGCTGTTTTTT. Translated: CASSPSLGQTNTGELFF.

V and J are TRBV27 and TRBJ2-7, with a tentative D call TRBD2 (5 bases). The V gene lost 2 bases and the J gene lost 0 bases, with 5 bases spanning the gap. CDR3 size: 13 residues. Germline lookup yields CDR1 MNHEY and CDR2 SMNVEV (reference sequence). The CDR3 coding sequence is TGTGCCAGCAGTTTACGGGGCTCCTACGAGCAGTACTTC. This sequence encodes CASSLRGSYEQYF.